A selection of T cell receptor beta chains follows, all from one sample in a study of T cells after yellow fever vaccination. TCRdb called the 5' RACE reads again in MiXCR, with one record for every CDR3 protein. The sample has about 360,000 distinct CDR3 sequences; 6.2% are singletons. This specimen consisted of PBMCs, obtained 5 days after the yellow fever booster vaccination. Receptors were obtained from a man aged 25-40 years who received the YFV17D yellow fever vaccine. The CDR3 runs from the conserved cysteine through the conserved F or W. The order of the fields is clone size, V gene, J gene, CDR3 protein. The listing skips clone size in some rows; elsewhere it reads once, few, many or a size class.

>.|TRBV9|TRBJ2-5
CASSGLAEETQYF
>many|TRBV12-3/TRBV12-4|TRBJ2-1
CACVVGGTNEQFF
>many|TRBV9|TRBJ2-1
CASSEGAGLGYEQFF
>.|TRBV5-1|TRBJ1-1
CASSRDRVTEAFF
>.|TRBV13|TRBJ2-7
CASSSSPSRLAGVGPEQYF
>.|TRBV29-1|TRBJ2-7
CSVGEIYEQYF
>.|TRBV25-1|TRBJ2-1
CASSEPDRVENEQFF
>few|TRBV30|TRBJ2-1
CAWMTQGAPAEFF
>many|TRBV13|TRBJ2-7
CASSHRRATYEQYF
>.|TRBV7-2|TRBJ2-6
CASATDPGANVLTF
>many|TRBV7-2|TRBJ2-7
CASSAYYEQYF
>.|TRBV5-1|TRBJ2-7
CASSSTRYSSYEQYF
>.|TRBV20-1|TRBJ2-5
CSAVRTGKETQYF
>few|TRBV5-6|TRBJ2-3
CASNLLVTDTQYF
>few|TRBV12-3/TRBV12-4|TRBJ2-4
CASSSRGGRDLLAKNIQYF
>few|TRBV20-1|TRBJ2-3
CSARGGRVRPDTQYF
>many|TRBV28|TRBJ2-3
CASSYHYNEAGGHQYF
>many|TRBV7-2|TRBJ2-3
CASSLGTASTDTQYF
>many|TRBV7-8|TRBJ1-6
CASSPRGRGANSPLHF
>.|TRBV10-1|TRBJ2-3
CASSGPASTYTQYF
>.|TRBV30|TRBJ2-7
CAWSNWGGGVAMETHEQYF
>many|TRBV29-1|TRBJ1-4
CSVGTSGGGEKLFF
>many|TRBV7-9|TRBJ2-7
CASSLGQGHEQYF
>few|TRBV5-4|TRBJ2-1
CASSLRASVTYNEQFF
>once|TRBV28|TRBJ2-1
CASSSSGRGDEQFF
>.|TRBV19|TRBJ2-5
CASRSGGVETQYF
>many|TRBV7-2|TRBJ2-3
CASSLLAGDTDTQYF
>many|TRBV3-1|TRBJ2-7
CASSRPGPYEQYF
>.|TRBV24-1|TRBJ2-1
CATSDEGTESNEQFF
>many|TRBV12-3/TRBV12-4|TRBJ2-1
CASLGLAGDNEQFF
>.|TRBV5-1|TRBJ2-3
CASSGRIIADTQYF
>many|TRBV7-3|TRBJ2-3
CASSLQGTDTQYF
>.|TRBV15|TRBJ2-1
CATSRELAGVNNEQFF
>many|TRBV12-3/TRBV12-4|TRBJ1-5
CASTAQGDSNQPQHF
>few|TRBV6-1|TRBJ2-1
CASSAPAGTSGSEQFF
>.|TRBV11-2|TRBJ2-1
CASSFRGMSNEQFF
>.|TRBV19|TRBJ2-7
CASRDWDTPYKQYF
>few|TRBV13|TRBJ2-5
CASSTRDRGAETQYF
>many|TRBV12-3/TRBV12-4|TRBJ1-1
CASRPDGRGTEAFF
>few|TRBV2|TRBJ2-2
CASLEAGELFF
>few|TRBV9|TRBJ2-5
CASSPAWGGRETQYF
>.|TRBV7-2|TRBJ2-6
CASSFGGHTGANVLTF
>.|TRBV7-8|TRBJ2-2
CASSLATGGSNTGELFF
>few|TRBV7-2|TRBJ1-2
CASSLLRNYGYTF
>few|TRBV12-3/TRBV12-4|TRBJ2-5
CASLAEETQYF
>few|TRBV10-3|TRBJ1-3
CAISDQGLTGNTIYF
>.|TRBV5-6|TRBJ2-2
CASSMPGQGVSANTGELFF
>many|TRBV5-1|TRBJ2-3
CASSYDRYTDTQYF
>few|TRBV20-1|TRBJ1-4
CSAPGPGTVKLFF
>.|TRBV19|TRBJ2-6
CASSKIPGANVLTF
>many|TRBV20-1|TRBJ1-5
CSAQSGSNQPQHF
>.|TRBV3-1|TRBJ2-6
CASSQGVFGANVLTF
>.|TRBV5-1|TRBJ2-1
CASSSIRTSGRTDEQFF
>many|TRBV4-1|TRBJ1-2
CASSQAPTAGNGYTF
>.|TRBV20-1|TRBJ2-7
CSARGGDIPYEQYF
>few|TRBV30|TRBJ1-1
CAWSSGVTEAFF
>many|TRBV20-1|TRBJ1-3
CSAIDWTPGNTIYF